Below, 14 T cell receptor beta chains from the same sample are listed, as sequenced in a study of cytomegalovirus exposure and HLA in healthy donors. TCRdb's copy holds only in-frame clones and misses some; the assay was immunoSEQ multiplex PCR. Among about 130,000 clones listed, almost 85% were seen once. The sample consisted of PBMCs. Receptors were obtained from a man aged 30 to 39 in good health and CMV-seropositive.

This clone appeared many times. The chain links TRBV30 to TRBJ2-3; tentatively, D is TRBD2 (5 bases). V lost 0 bases and J lost 1, with 8 bases in between. Germline CDR1 is GTSNPN and CDR2 is SVGIG (reference sequence). This CDR3 has 14 amino acids. The CDR3 spells CAWSVTRGTDTQYF. CDR3 nucleotides: TGTGCCTGGAGTGTAACTAGGGGCACAGATACGCAGTATTTT.

The chain is built from TRBV27 and TRBJ1-2; 7 positions agree with TRBD1. The germline V gene encodes CDR1 MNHEY and CDR2 SMNVEV (reference sequence). V trimming: 3 bases; J trimming: 4 bases; junction bases outside the gene matches: 11. The CDR3 runs 16 residues. In nucleotides, the CDR3 is TGTGCCAGCAGTTTGGCGGCAGGGGGACTTTTCTATGGCTACACCTTC. Translation: CASSLAAGGLFYGYTF.

The gene calls are TRBV5-4 and TRBJ1-1, with D possibly matching TRBD1 (5 bases). The CDR3 length is 14 residues. Looked up from germline, CDR1 is SGHNT and CDR2 is YYREEE (reference sequence). V was trimmed by 4 bases and J by 4 bases, leaving 14 bases between them. The CDR3 here is CASSPETAGTEAFF. CDR3 DNA: TGTGCCAGCAGCCCCGAGACAGCGGGCACTGAAGCTTTCTTT.

Ten or more counts support this clone. DNA of the CDR3: TGTGCCAGCCGGGGACAGGGGATTGCAGCCAAAAACATTCAGTACTTC. Its translation: CASRGQGIAAKNIQYF. V is TRBV27 and J is TRBJ2-4, with 10 bases matching TRBD1. V was pared by 8 bases and J by 0 bases, with 7 bases of the junction left unmatched. This CDR3 has 16 residues. Germline CDR1 and CDR2: MNHEY and SMNVEV (reference sequence).

This rearrangement joins TRBV25-1 to TRBJ2-7, with 7 bases lining up with TRBD1. The trim removed 3 bases at V and 0 bases at J, leaving 8 bases unmatched. From germline, CDR1 is MGHDK and CDR2 SYGVNS. The CDR3 sequence is 16 residues long. The CDR3 protein is CASSDGGQLSSYEQYF. CDR3 DNA sequence: TGTGCCAGCAGTGATGGGGGACAGTTGAGCTCCTACGAGCAGTACTTC.

The J gene is TRBJ2-2, the V gene TRBV28; 11 bases are a match to TRBD2. With V trimmed by 6 bases and J by 7 bases, 13 bases remained unmatched. The CDR3 sequence is 17 residues long. Germline V gene data show CDR1 as MDHEN and CDR2 as SYDVKM. CDR3 residues: CASSPSGTSGEGGELFF. The CDR3 coding sequence is TGTGCCAGCAGCCCCTCTGGGACTAGCGGTGAGGGCGGGGAGCTGTTTTTT.

The rearrangement joins TRBV5-1 to TRBJ1-1; D is perhaps TRBD1 (5 bases). Germline CDR1 reads SGHRS; CDR2 reads YFSETQ. Trimming stripped 0 bases from V and 3 bases from J, with 6 bases between. The CDR3 has 13 residues. The CDR3 nucleotides read TGCGCCAGCAGCTTGGGCAGGGACACTGAAGCTTTCTTT. Its protein product is CASSLGRDTEAFF. Filled out from reference TRBV5-1 and TRBJ1-1, the complete variable domain reads KAGVTQTPRYLIKTRGQQVTLSCSPISGHRSVSWYQQTPGQGLQFLFEYFSETQRNKGNFPGRFSGRQFSNSRSEMNVSTLELGDSALYLCASSLGRDTEAFFGQGTRLTVV.

This chain joins TRBV7-2 and TRBJ1-2, with TRBD1 identical over 11 bases. CDR1 and CDR2 (germline): SGHTA, FQGNSA. Trimming took 5 bases from V and 1 from J; bases not matched to a gene: 9. CDR3 length equals 17 residues. In DNA, the CDR3 is TGTGCCAGCAGCCCACCGGGACAGGGGGAATTTAACTATGGCTACACCTTC. As protein: CASSPPGQGEFNYGYTF.

This clone has only a few counts. The rearrangement uses TRBV15 and TRBJ1-1; no reliable D call. Looked up from germline, CDR1 is LNHNV and CDR2 is YYDKDF (reference sequence). Trimming removed 3 bases from V and 3 bases from J, with 14 bases in between. CDR3 length: 15 amino acids. The chain's CDR3 is CATSRDTTGYTEAFF. The CDR3 DNA reads as TGTGCCACCAGCAGGGATACGACGGGATACACTGAAGCTTTCTTT.

Note on this clone: Distinct nucleotide sequences in the sample also encode this CDR3. The V and J genes are TRBV5-1 and TRBJ2-7; TRBD2 aligns across 11 bases. CDR1 and CDR2 (germline): SGHRS, YFSETQ. This CDR3 has 14 residues. After removal of 2 bases from V and 3 bases from J, the junction contained 1 base not matched to a gene. The CDR3, as DNA: TGCGCCAGCAGCTTAACTAGCGGGAGCTACGAGCAGTACTTC. This translates into CASSLTSGSYEQYF.

The chain recombines TRBV4-1 with TRBJ2-1; 8 bases fit TRBD2. V was clipped by 8 bases and J by 2 bases; unmatched bases: 11. The CDR3 consists of 16 residues. Germline V gives CDR1 MGHRA, CDR2 YSYEKL. CDR3 sequence (DNA): TGCGCCAGCCGGGCGGGAGGTGGGGAACCCTACAATGAGCAGTTCTTC. It translates to CASRAGGGEPYNEQFF.

This clone was counted once. This chain links TRBV5-1 with TRBJ2-2; TRBD1 matches at 11 bases. V was pared by 4 bases and J by 6 bases, with 2 bases of the junction left unmatched. This CDR3 comprises 14 residues. The germline gives CDR1 SGHRS, CDR2 YFSETQ. CDR3 sequence reads: CASSRDRGAGELFF. DNA of the CDR3: TGCGCCAGCAGCAGGGACAGGGGGGCCGGGGAGCTGTTTTTT.

This chain uses TRBV28 with TRBJ2-7; unclear D gene. V was trimmed by 7 bases and J by 5 bases, leaving 9 bases between them. The CDR3 runs to 11 residues. Germline CDR1 is MDHEN and CDR2 is SYDVKM. CDR3 region: CASIGWNEQYF. The CDR3 nucleotides are TGTGCCAGCATCGGGTGGAACGAGCAGTACTTC. Variable domain in full (rest from reference TRBV28 and TRBJ2-7): DVKVTQSSRYLVKRTGEKVFLECVQDMDHENMFWYRQDPGLGLRLIYFSYDVKMKEKGDIPEGYSVSREKKERFSLILESASTNQTSMYLCASIGWNEQYFGPGTRLTVT.

The rearrangement uses TRBV15 and TRBJ2-7; TRBD1 aligns across 10 bases. CDR3 length equals 18 residues. V lost 2 bases to trimming and J lost 9 bases; unmatched junction nucleotides: 19. Germline values: CDR1 LNHNV, CDR2 YYDKDF (reference sequence). The CDR3 bases are TGTGCCACCAGCAGATCTCAAGCCGGGACAGGGGTACCTGAGGGGCAGTACTTC. It yields the protein CATSRSQAGTGVPEGQYF.